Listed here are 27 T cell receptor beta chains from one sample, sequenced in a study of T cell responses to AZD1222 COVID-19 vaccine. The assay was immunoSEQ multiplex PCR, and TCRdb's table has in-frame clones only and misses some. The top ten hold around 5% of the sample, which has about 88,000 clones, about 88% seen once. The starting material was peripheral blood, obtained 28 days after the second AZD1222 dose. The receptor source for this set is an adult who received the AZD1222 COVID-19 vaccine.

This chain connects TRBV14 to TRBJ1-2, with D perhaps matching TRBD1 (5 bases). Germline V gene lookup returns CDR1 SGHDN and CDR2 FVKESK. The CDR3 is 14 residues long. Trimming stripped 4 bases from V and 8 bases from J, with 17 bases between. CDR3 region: CASSPGLGGYGYTF. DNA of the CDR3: TGTGCCAGCAGCCCAGGATTGGGGGGTTACGGCTACACCTTC.

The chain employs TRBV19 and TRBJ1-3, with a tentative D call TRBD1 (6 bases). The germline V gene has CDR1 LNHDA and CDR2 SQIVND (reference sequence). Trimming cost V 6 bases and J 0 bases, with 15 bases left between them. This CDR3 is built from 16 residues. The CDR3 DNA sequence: TGTGCCAGTAGCCGGCTACAGGGAACCTCTGGAAACACCATATATTTT. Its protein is CASSRLQGTSGNTIYF. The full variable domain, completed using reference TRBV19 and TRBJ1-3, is DGGITQSPKYLFRKEGQNVTLSCEQNLNHDAMYWYRQDPGQGLRLIYYSQIVNDFQKGDIAEGYSVSREKKESFPLTVTSAQKNPTAFYLCASSRLQGTSGNTIYFGEGSWLTVV.

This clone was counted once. CDR3 residues: CASSQARGGLDEQYF. CDR3 nucleotide sequence: TGTGCCAGCAGCCAAGCGCGGGGGGGCCTGGACGAGCAGTACTTC. The V and J genes are TRBV3-1 (or the pseudogene TRBV3-2) and TRBJ2-7; 9 bases fit TRBD2. The CDR3 loop spans 15 amino acids. V shed 1 base and J 5 bases; nucleotides not matched to a gene: 6. CDR1 is LGHDT and CDR2 is YNNKEL in the germline V gene (reference sequence).

The CDR3 region is CASSRATSGYEQYF. The CDR3 bases are TGCGCCAGCAGTCGGGCGACTAGCGGCTACGAGCAGTACTTC. This chain connects TRBV4-1 to TRBJ2-7; TRBD2 matches 9 bases. Losses at the gene ends were 6 bases for V and 3 bases for J; bases not matched to a gene: 6. The germline V gene has CDR1 MGHRA and CDR2 YSYEKL. This CDR3 is built from 14 residues.

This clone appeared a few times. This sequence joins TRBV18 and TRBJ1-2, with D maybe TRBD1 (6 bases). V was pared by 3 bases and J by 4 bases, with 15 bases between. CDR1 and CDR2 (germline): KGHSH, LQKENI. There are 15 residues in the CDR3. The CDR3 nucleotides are TGTGCCAGCTCACCGGAGGTGGACAGTGCCTATGGCTACACCTTC. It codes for CASSPEVDSAYGYTF.

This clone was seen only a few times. DNA of the CDR3: TGTGCCAGCAGCCTGTACACCTATGGCTACACCTTC. Protein product: CASSLYTYGYTF. The J gene is TRBJ1-2, the V gene TRBV3-1 (or the pseudogene TRBV3-2); D is ambiguous. V lost 4 bases and J 4 bases, leaving 7 bases between the germline ends. Germline values: CDR1 LGHDT, CDR2 YNNKEL (reference sequence). The CDR3 extends over 12 amino acids.

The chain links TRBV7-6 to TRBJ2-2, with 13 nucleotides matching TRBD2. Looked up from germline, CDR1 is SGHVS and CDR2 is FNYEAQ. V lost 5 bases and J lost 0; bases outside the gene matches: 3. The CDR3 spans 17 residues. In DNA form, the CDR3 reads TGTGCCAGCAGCCCCGGGACTAGCGGGGCGAACACCGGGGAGCTGTTTTTT. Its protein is CASSPGTSGANTGELFF.

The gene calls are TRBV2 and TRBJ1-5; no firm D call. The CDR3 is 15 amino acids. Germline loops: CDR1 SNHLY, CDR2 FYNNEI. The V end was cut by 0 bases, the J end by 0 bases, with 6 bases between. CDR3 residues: CASSEAQYSNQPQHF. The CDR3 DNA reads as TGTGCCAGCAGTGAAGCGCAGTATAGCAATCAGCCCCAGCATTTT. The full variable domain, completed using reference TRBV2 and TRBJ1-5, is EPEVTQTPSHQVTQMGQEVILRCVPISNHLYFYWYRQILGQKVEFLVSFYNNEISEKSEIFDDQFSVERPDGSNFTLKIRSTKLEDSAMYFCASSEAQYSNQPQHFGDGTRLSIL.

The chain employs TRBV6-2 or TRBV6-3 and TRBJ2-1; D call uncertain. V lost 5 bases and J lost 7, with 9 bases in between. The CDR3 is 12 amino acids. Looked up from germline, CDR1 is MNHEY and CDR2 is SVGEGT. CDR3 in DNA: TGTGCCAGCAGTACTTTTACGAATGAGCAGTTCTTC. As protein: CASSTFTNEQFF.

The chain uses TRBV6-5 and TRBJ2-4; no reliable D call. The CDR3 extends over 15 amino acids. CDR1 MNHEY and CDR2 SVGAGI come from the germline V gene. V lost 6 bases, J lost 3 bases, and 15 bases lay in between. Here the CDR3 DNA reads TGTGCCAGCAGCCCCGGGCCCTACGGCAAAAACATTCAGTACTTC. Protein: CASSPGPYGKNIQYF.

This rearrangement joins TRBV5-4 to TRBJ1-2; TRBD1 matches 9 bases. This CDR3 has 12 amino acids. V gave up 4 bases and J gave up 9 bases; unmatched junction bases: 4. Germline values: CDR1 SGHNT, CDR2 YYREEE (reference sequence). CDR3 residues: CASSRDRARYTF. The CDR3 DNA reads TGTGCCAGCAGCCGGGACAGGGCACGCTACACCTTC.

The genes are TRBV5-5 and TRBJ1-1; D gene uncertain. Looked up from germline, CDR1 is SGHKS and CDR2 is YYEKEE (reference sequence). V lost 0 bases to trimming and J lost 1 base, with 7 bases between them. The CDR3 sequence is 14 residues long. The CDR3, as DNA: TGTGCCAGCAGCTTGGGCTCAGCGAACACTGAAGCTTTCTTT. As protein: CASSLGSANTEAFF.

CDR3 in DNA: TGCGCCAGCAGCTTGCGAAACGGGGGCTTCCAAGAGACCCAGTACTTC. It codes for CASSLRNGGFQETQYF. This chain connects TRBV5-1 to TRBJ2-5; D is possibly TRBD1 or TRBD2 (6 bases each). Trimming removed 1 base from V and 1 base from J, with 14 bases in between. The germline V gene has CDR1 SGHRS and CDR2 YFSETQ. The CDR3 is made up of 16 amino acids.

The CDR3 spells CASSYLGAGGNQPQHF. DNA of the CDR3: TGTGCCAGCAGTTACTTGGGGGCGGGGGGCAATCAGCCCCAGCATTTT. V gene TRBV6-5 combines with J gene TRBJ1-5; TRBD1 might be the D (6 bases). This CDR3 is built from 16 residues. Between the trimmed V and J ends, which lost 1 base and 2 bases, there was a span of 12 bases. Germline values: CDR1 MNHEY, CDR2 SVGAGI.

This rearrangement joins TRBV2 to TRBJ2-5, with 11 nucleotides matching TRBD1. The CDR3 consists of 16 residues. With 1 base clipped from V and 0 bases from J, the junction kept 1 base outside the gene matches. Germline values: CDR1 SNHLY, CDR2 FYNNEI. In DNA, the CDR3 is TGTGCCAGCAGTGAAGGGACAGGGGGCAACCAAGAGACCCAGTACTTC. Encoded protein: CASSEGTGGNQETQYF.

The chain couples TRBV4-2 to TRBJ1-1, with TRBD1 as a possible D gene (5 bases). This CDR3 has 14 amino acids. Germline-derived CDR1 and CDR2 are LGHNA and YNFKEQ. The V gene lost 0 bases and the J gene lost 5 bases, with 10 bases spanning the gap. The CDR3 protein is CASSQDRVRTEAFF. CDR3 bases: TGTGCCAGCAGCCAAGACAGGGTTAGGACTGAAGCTTTCTTT.

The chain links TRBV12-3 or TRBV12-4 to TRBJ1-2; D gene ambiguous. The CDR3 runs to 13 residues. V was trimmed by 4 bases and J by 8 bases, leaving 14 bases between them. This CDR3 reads CASSSTGRPGYTF. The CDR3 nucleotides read TGTGCCAGCAGTTCTACGGGGAGGCCGGGCTACACCTTC.

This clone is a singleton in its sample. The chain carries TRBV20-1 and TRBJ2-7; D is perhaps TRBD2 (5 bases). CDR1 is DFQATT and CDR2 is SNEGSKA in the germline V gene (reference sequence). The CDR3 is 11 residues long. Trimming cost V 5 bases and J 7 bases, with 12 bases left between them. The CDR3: CSAGLPREQYF. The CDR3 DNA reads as TGCAGTGCTGGACTCCCCCGGGAGCAGTACTTC.

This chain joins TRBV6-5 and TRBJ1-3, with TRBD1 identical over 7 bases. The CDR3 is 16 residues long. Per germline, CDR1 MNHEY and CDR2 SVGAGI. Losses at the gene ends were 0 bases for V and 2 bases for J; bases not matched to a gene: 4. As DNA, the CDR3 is TGTGCCAGCAGTTACTCGTCCGGGACAGCTGGAAACACCATATATTTT. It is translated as CASSYSSGTAGNTIYF.

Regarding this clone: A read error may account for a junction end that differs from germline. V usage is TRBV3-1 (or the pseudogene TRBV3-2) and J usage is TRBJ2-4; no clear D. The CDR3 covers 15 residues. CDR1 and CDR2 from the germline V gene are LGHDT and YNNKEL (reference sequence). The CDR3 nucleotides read TGTGCCAGCAGTCAAGTCGGACCGGGCAAAAACATTCAGTACTTC. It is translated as CASSQVGPGKNIQYF.

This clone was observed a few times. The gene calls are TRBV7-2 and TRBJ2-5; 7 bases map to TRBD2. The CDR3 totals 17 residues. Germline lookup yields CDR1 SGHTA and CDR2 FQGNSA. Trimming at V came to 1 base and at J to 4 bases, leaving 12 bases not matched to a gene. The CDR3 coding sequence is TGTGCCAGCAGCTTAGGTCCTAATGGGGGGGGTAGAGAGACCCAGTACTTC. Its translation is CASSLGPNGGGRETQYF.

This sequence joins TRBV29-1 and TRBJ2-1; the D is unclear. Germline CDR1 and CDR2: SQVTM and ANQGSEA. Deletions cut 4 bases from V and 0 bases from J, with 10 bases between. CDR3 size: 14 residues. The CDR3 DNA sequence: TGCAGCGTTGTGTCAGCCCGCTCCTACAATGAGCAGTTCTTC. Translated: CSVVSARSYNEQFF.

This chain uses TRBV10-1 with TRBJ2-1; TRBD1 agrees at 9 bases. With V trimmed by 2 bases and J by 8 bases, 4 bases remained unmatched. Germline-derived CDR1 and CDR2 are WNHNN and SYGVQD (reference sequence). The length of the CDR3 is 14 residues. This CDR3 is CASSEGTGFHEQFF. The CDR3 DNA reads TGCGCCAGCAGTGAGGGGACAGGGTTCCATGAGCAGTTCTTC.

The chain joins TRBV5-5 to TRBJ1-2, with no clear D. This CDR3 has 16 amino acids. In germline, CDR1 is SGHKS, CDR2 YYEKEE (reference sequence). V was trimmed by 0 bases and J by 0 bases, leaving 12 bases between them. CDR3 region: CASSLGASATNYGYTF. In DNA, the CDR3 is TGTGCCAGCAGCTTGGGGGCGTCAGCCACTAACTATGGCTACACCTTC. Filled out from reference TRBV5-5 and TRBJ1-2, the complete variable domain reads DAGVTQSPTHLIKTRGQQVTLRCSPISGHKSVSWYQQVLGQGPQFIFQYYEKEERGRGNFPDRFSARQFPNYSSELNVNALLLGDSALYLCASSLGASATNYGYTFGSGTRLTVV.

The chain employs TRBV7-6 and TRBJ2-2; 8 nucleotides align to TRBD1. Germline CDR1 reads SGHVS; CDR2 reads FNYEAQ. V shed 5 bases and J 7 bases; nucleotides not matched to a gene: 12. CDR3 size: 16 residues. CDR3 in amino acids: CASSPRESGGGGELFF. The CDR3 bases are TGTGCCAGCAGCCCCAGGGAGTCAGGGGGCGGCGGGGAGCTGTTTTTT.

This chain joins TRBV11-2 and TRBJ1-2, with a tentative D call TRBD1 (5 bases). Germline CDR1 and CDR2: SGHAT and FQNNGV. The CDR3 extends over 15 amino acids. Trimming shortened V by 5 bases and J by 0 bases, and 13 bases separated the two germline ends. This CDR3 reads CASSRQIISNYGYTF. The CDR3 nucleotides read TGTGCCAGCAGCCGACAGATCATCTCTAACTATGGCTACACCTTC.

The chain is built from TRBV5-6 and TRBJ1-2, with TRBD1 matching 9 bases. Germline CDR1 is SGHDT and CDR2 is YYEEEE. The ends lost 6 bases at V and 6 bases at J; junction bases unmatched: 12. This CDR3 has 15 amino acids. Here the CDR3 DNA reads TGTGCCAGCAAGATACAGGGGGCTGGAGGAAATGGCTACACCTTC. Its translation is CASKIQGAGGNGYTF.